Included here is one TCR beta chain sequence, with context. Its target is not known. MiXCR, run by TCRdb on the reads, gives a single entry per CDR3 protein. The repertoire holds hundreds of thousands of distinct CDR3 sequences, with roughly a third as singletons. The data belong to a study of T cell repertoires in cytomegalovirus infection. Study-wide background: Newly reported HLA-C-restricted and thoroughly characterized HLA-B-restricted CMV epitopes were employed. Through public TCR beta signatures, both CMV infection and matching HLA type were indicated.

The length of the CDR3 is 13 residues. CDR1 and CDR2 from the germline V gene are MNHNY and SVGAGI (reference sequence). With V trimmed by 7 bases and J by 8 bases, 7 bases remained unmatched. V and J are TRBV6-6 and TRBJ1-2; 10 nucleotides align to TRBD1. The sample consisted of cultured PBMCs, taken from culture after CMV antigen stimulation. The sequence was obtained from a human donor in good health (CMV status not recorded). Some clones in this sample may be carry-over from other donors' samples. This CDR3 is CASNPGTGDGYTF. CDR3 DNA sequence: TGTGCCAGCAACCCCGGGACAGGGGACGGCTACACCTTC.